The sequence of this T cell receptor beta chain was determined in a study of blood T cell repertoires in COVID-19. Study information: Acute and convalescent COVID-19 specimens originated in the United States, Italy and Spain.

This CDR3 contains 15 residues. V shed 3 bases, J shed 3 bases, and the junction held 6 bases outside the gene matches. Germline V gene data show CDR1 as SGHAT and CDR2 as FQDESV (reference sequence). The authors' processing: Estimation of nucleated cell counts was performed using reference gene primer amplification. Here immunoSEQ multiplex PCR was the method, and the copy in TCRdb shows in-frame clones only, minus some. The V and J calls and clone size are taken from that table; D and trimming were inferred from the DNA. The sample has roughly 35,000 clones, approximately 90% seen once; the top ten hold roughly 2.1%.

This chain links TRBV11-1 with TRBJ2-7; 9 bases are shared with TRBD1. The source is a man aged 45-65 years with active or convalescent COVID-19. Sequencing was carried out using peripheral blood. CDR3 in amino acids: CASSFPGQGIYEQYF. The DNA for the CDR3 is TGTGCCAGCAGCTTCCCGGGACAGGGCATCTACGAGCAGTACTTC.